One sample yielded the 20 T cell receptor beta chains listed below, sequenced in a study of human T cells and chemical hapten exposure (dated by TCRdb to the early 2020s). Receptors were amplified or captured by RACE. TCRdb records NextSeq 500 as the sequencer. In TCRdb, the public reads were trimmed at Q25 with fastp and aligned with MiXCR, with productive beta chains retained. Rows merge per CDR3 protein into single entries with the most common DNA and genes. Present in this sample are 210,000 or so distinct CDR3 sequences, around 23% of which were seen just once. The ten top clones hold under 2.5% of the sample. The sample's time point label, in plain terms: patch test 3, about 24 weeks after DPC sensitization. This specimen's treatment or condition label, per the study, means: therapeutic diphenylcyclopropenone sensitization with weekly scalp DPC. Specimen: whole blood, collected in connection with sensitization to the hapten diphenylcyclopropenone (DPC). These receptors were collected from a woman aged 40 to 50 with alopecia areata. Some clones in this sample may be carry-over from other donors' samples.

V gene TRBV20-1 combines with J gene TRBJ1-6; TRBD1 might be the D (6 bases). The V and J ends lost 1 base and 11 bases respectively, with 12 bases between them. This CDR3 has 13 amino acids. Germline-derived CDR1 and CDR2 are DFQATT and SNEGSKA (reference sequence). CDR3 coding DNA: TGCAGTGCTAGAGTGACAGGTCTTACACCCCTCCACTTT. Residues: CSARVTGLTPLHF.

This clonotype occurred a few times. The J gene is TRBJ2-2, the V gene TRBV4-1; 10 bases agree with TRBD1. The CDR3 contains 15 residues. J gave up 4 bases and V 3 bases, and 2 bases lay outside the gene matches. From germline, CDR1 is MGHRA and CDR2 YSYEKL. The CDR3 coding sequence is TGCGCCAGCAGCCACGGGACAGGGGTCACCGGGGAGCTGTTTTTT. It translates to CASSHGTGVTGELFF.

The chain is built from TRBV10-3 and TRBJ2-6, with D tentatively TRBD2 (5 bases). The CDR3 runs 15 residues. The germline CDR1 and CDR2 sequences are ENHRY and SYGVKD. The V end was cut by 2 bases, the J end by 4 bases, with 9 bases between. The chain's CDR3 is CAISEGENGANVLTF. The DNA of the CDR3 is TGTGCCATCAGTGAGGGGGAGAACGGGGCCAACGTCCTGACTTTC.

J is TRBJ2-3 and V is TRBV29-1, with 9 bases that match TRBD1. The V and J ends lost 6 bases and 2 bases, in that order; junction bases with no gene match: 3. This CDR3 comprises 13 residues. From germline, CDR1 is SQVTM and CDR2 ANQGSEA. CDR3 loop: CSVRDRVTDTQYF. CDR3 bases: TGCAGCGTGCGGGACAGGGTCACAGATACGCAGTATTTT.

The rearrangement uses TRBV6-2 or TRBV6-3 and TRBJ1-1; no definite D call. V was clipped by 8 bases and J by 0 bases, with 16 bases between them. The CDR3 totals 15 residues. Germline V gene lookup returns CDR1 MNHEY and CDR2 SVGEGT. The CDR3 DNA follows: TGTGCCAGCTGGCGAAGATGGGTTATGAACACTGAAGCTTTCTTT. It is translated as CASWRRWVMNTEAFF.

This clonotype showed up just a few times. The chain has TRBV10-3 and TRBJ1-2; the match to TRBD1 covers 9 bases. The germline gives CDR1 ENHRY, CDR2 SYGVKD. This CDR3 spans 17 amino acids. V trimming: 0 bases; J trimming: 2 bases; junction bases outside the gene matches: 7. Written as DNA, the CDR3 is TGTGCCATCAGTGAGTCGTTCGTGGGGACAGGGAACTATGGCTACACCTTC. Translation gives CAISESFVGTGNYGYTF.

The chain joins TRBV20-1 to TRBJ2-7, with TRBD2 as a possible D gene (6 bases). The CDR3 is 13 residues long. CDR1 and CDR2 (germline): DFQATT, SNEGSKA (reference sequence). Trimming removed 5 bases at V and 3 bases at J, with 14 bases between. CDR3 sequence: CSADLAGYYEQYF. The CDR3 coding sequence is TGCAGTGCTGACTTGGCGGGGTACTACGAGCAGTACTTC.

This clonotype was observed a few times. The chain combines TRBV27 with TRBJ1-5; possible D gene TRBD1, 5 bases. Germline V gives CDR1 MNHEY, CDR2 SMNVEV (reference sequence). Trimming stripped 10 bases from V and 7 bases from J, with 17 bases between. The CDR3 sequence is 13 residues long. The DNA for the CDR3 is TGTGCCATTGGGGCGGGGGGTAGACAGCCCCAGCATTTT. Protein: CAIGAGGRQPQHF.

The CDR3 loop is CASSLREGYEQYF. CDR3 DNA sequence: TGTGCCAGCAGTTTGAGGGAGGGGTACGAGCAGTACTTC. This chain links TRBV12-3 or TRBV12-4 with TRBJ2-7; 7 bases align to TRBD2. The CDR3 runs 13 residues. J gave up 4 bases and V 3 bases, and 3 bases lay outside the gene matches.

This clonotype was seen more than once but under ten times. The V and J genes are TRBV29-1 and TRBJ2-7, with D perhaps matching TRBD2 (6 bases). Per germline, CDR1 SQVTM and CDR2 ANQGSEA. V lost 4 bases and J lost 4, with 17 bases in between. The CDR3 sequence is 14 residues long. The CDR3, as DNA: TGCAGCGTTGCGGACTGGGGGGAGTGGTACGAGCAGTACTTC. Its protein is CSVADWGEWYEQYF.

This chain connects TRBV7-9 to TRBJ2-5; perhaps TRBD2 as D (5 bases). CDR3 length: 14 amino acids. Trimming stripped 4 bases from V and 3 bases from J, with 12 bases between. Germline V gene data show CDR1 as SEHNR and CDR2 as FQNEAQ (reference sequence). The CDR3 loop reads CASSSGMPKETQYF. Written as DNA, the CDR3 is TGTGCCAGCAGCTCCGGGATGCCAAAAGAGACCCAGTACTTC.

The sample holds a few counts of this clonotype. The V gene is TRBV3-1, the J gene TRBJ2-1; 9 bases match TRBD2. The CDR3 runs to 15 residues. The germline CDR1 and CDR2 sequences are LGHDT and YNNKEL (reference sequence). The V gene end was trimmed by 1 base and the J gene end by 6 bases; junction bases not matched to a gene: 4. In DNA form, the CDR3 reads TGTGCCAGCAGCCAAGCGGCGGGAGGGGGCAATGAGCAGTTCTTC. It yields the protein CASSQAAGGGNEQFF.

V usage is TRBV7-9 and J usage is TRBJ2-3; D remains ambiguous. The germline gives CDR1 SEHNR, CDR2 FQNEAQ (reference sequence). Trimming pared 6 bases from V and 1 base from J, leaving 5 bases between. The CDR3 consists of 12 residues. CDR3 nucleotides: TGTGCCAGCAGTTGGGGCACAGATACGCAGTATTTT. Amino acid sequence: CASSWGTDTQYF.

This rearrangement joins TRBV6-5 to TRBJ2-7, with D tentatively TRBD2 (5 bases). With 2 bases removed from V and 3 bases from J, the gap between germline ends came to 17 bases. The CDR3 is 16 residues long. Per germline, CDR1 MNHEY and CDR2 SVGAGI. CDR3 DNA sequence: TGTGCCAGCAGTTACGGCCCAACCGGGATCGGCTACGAGCAGTACTTC. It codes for CASSYGPTGIGYEQYF.

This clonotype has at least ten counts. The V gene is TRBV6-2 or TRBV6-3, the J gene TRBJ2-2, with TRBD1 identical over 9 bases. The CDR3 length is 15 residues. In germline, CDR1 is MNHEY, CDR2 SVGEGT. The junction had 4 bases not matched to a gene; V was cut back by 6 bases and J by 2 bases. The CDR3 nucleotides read TGTGCCAGCAGAGCGGGACAGGGAAACACCGGGGAGCTGTTTTTT. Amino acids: CASRAGQGNTGELFF.

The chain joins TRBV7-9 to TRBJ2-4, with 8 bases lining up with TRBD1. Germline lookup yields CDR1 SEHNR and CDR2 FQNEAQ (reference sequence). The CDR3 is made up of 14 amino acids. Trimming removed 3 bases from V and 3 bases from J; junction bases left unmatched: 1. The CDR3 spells CASSLGQDKNIQYF. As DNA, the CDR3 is TGTGCCAGCAGCTTGGGACAGGACAAAAACATTCAGTACTTC.

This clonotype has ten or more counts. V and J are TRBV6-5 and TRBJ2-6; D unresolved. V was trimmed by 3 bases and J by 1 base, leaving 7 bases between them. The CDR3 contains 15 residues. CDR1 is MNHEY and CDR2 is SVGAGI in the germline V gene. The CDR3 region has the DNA TGTGCCAGCAGTTATAAGAGATCTGGGGCCAACGTCCTGACTTTC. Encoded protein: CASSYKRSGANVLTF.

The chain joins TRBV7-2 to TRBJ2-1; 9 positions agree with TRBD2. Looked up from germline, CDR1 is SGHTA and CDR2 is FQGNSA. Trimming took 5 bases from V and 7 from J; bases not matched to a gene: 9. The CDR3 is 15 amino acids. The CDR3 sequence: CASSRLAGQRNEQFF. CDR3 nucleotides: TGTGCCAGCAGCCGGCTAGCGGGACAACGAAATGAGCAGTTCTTC. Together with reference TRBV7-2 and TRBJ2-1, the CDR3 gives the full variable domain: GAGVSQSPSNKVTEKGKDVELRCDPISGHTALYWYRQSLGQGLEFLIYFQGNSAPDKSGLPSDRFSAERTGGSVSTLTIQRTQQEDSAVYLCASSRLAGQRNEQFFGPGTRLTVL.

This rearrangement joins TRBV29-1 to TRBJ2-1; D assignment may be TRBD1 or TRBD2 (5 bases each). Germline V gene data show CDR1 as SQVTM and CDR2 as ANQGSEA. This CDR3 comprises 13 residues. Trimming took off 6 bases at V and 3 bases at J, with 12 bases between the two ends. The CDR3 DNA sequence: TGCAGCGTCCAGGGCGGACTCTACAATGAGCAGTTCTTC. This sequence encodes CSVQGGLYNEQFF.

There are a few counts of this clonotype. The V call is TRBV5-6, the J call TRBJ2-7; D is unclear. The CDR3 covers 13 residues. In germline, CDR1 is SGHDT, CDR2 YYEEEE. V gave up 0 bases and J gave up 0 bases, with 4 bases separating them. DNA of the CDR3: TGTGCCAGCAGCTTGGACCACTCCTACGAGCAGTACTTC. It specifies CASSLDHSYEQYF.